What follows are 21 T cell receptor beta chains derived from one specimen sequenced in a study of blood T cell repertoires in COVID-19. Some clones are missing from TCRdb's copy, which holds only in-frame ones; the method was immunoSEQ multiplex PCR. In the table there are about 62,000 clones, more than 60% of which are singletons. The sequencing sample was made of peripheral blood. These receptor sequences come from a woman over 75 with active or convalescent COVID-19.

The J gene is TRBJ2-7, the V gene TRBV27, with TRBD1 identical over 10 bases. Germline V lookup: CDR1 MNHEY, CDR2 SMNVEV (reference sequence). CDR3 size: 14 residues. V was clipped by 8 bases and J by 4 bases; unmatched bases: 8. In DNA, the CDR3 is TGTGCCAGCGGGCCCGGGACAGGGGCTTACGAGCAGTACTTC. It is translated as CASGPGTGAYEQYF.

The J gene is TRBJ1-5, the V gene TRBV2, with 8 bases identical to TRBD1. J was trimmed by 3 bases and V by 4 bases; bases with no gene match: 8. This CDR3 comprises 16 residues. The germline CDR1 and CDR2 sequences are SNHLY and FYNNEI. Here the CDR3 reads CASSVQGQGNNQPQHF. The CDR3 nucleotides are TGTGCCAGCAGTGTCCAAGGACAGGGAAACAATCAGCCCCAGCATTTT.

The chain uses TRBV5-1 and TRBJ2-1, with TRBD1 as a possible D gene (6 bases). CDR1 and CDR2 (germline): SGHRS, YFSETQ. Deletions cut 4 bases from V and 6 bases from J, with 14 bases between. CDR3 length equals 14 residues. The CDR3: CASSQGPGANEQFF. Written as DNA, the CDR3 is TGCGCCAGCAGCCAGGGGCCCGGGGCCAATGAGCAGTTCTTC. The entire variable domain, with the rest obtained from reference TRBV5-1 and TRBJ2-1, is as follows: KAGVTQTPRYLIKTRGQQVTLSCSPISGHRSVSWYQQTPGQGLQFLFEYFSETQRNKGNFPGRFSGRQFSNSRSEMNVSTLELGDSALYLCASSQGPGANEQFFGPGTRLTVL.

The chain has TRBV7-3 and TRBJ2-5; D perhaps matches TRBD1 (5 bases). The germline CDR1 and CDR2 sequences are SGHTA and FQGTGA. The CDR3 length is 13 residues. Trimming left V 6 bases short and J 5 bases short, with 13 bases between. The CDR3 DNA follows: TGTGCCAGCAGTCAGGGTTTGGGGGAGACCCAGTACTTC. Translating gives CASSQGLGETQYF.

The chain uses TRBV19 and TRBJ1-1; 9 bases are shared with TRBD1. The germline gives CDR1 LNHDA, CDR2 SQIVND (reference sequence). V trimming: 7 bases; J trimming: 8 bases; junction bases outside the gene matches: 8. The CDR3 contains 13 residues. CDR3 DNA sequence: TGTGCCAGTATTTTTATACAGGGGGCGGAAGCTTTCTTT. As protein: CASIFIQGAEAFF.

The chain joins TRBV10-3 to TRBJ1-1, with D perhaps TRBD1 (6 bases). Germline CDR1 ENHRY, CDR2 SYGVKD. The ends were cut back, 6 bases at V and 0 bases at J, with 23 bases in the middle. The CDR3 has 18 residues. CDR3 DNA sequence: TGTGCCATCAGGGGTAACAGGGTAGTGGGTGGAATGAACACTGAAGCTTTCTTT. This encodes CAIRGNRVVGGMNTEAFF.

The rearrangement uses TRBV5-4 and TRBJ2-1; 11 nucleotides match TRBD2. Germline V gene lookup returns CDR1 SGHNT and CDR2 YYREEE (reference sequence). J was trimmed by 4 bases and V by 6 bases; bases with no gene match: 9. The length of the CDR3 is 16 residues. The CDR3 DNA is TGTGCCAGCACCCACCCTACTAGCGGGGGATACAATGAGCAGTTCTTC. Translating gives CASTHPTSGGYNEQFF.

CDR3 sequence reads: CASSQEAGGYEQYF. The CDR3 bases are TGTGCCAGCAGCCAAGAAGCGGGGGGTTACGAGCAGTACTTC. The V gene is TRBV4-2, the J gene TRBJ2-7; 9 bases agree with TRBD2. The CDR3 contains 14 residues. The junction had 1 base not matched to a gene; V was cut back by 0 bases and J by 4 bases. Per the germline V gene, CDR1 is LGHNA and CDR2 is YNFKEQ.

The chain joins TRBV9 to TRBJ1-4; 9 bases agree with TRBD1. Germline trimming cut 0 bases from V and 7 bases from J; bases unmatched to any gene: 4. The CDR3 has 15 amino acids. Germline CDR1 SGDLS, CDR2 YYNGEE. CDR3 nucleotides: TGTGCCAGCAGCGTAGGGGGACAGGGAAGTGAAAAACTGTTTTTT. It specifies CASSVGGQGSEKLFF. The whole variable domain, remainder taken from reference TRBV9 and TRBJ1-4, is DSGVTQTPKHLITATGQRVTLRCSPRSGDLSVYWYQQSLDQGLQFLIQYYNGEERAKGNILERFSAQQFPDLHSELNLSSLELGDSALYFCASSVGGQGSEKLFFGSGTQLSVL.

This clone was recorded a few times. The chain uses TRBV9 and TRBJ2-3; 11 nucleotides agree with TRBD2. This CDR3 comprises 17 residues. J lost 0 bases, V lost 4 bases, and 7 bases had no gene match. The germline gives CDR1 SGDLS, CDR2 YYNGEE. The CDR3 spells CASSPRLAGISTDTQYF. CDR3 nucleotide sequence: TGTGCCAGCAGCCCACGACTAGCGGGGATTAGCACAGATACGCAGTATTTT.

CDR3 amino acids: CASSLLAGDPITDTQYF. Written as DNA, the CDR3 is TGTGCCAGCAGCCTCCTAGCGGGGGACCCCATAACAGATACGCAGTATTTT. This chain joins TRBV5-6 and TRBJ2-3; 10 bases fit TRBD2. From germline, CDR1 is SGHDT and CDR2 YYEEEE. V was pared by 4 bases and J by 3 bases, with 11 bases of the junction left unmatched. This CDR3 region has 17 residues.

CDR3 DNA: TGTGCCAGCAGCTGGACGGGGGGCTCCTACGAGCAGTACTTC. It translates to CASSWTGGSYEQYF. The chain has TRBV5-6 and TRBJ2-7, with TRBD2 matching 7 bases. Germline values: CDR1 SGHDT, CDR2 YYEEEE. V was pared by 3 bases and J by 0 bases, with 3 bases of the junction left unmatched. The CDR3 has 14 residues.

The V call is TRBV19, the J call TRBJ2-1, with a tentative D call TRBD1 (5 bases). The V gene's germline CDR1 is LNHDA and CDR2 SQIVND (reference sequence). Trimming removed 3 bases at V and 9 bases at J, with 18 bases between. CDR3 length: 15 amino acids. The CDR3 sequence is CASSMGLVSGGEQFF. The CDR3 coding sequence is TGTGCCAGTAGTATGGGGCTAGTAAGTGGCGGTGAGCAGTTCTTC.

V gene TRBV15 combines with J gene TRBJ1-1, with D possibly being TRBD1 (6 bases). V was shortened by 5 bases and J by 1 base, with 8 bases between the two germline ends. In germline, CDR1 is LNHNV, CDR2 YYDKDF (reference sequence). The CDR3 contains 13 residues. The CDR3 spells CATSPGQNTEAFF. CDR3 coding DNA: TGTGCCACCAGCCCGGGACAGAACACTGAAGCTTTCTTT.

The genes are TRBV5-1 and TRBJ2-7; 10 bases align to TRBD2. Looked up from germline, CDR1 is SGHRS and CDR2 is YFSETQ. The V and J ends lost 7 bases and 2 bases, in that order; junction bases with no gene match: 6. The CDR3 consists of 14 residues. CDR3 sequence: CASGAGGPTYEQYF. DNA for the CDR3: TGCGCCAGCGGAGCGGGGGGGCCGACCTACGAGCAGTACTTC.

J is TRBJ2-1 and V is TRBV27; no definite D call. Trimming removed 0 bases at V and 0 bases at J, with 9 bases between. The V gene's germline CDR1 is MNHEY and CDR2 SMNVEV (reference sequence). The CDR3 length is 16 residues. CDR3 amino acids: CASSLSSRSSYNEQFF. CDR3 nucleotide sequence: TGTGCCAGCAGTTTATCTTCGAGGAGCTCCTACAATGAGCAGTTCTTC.

This sequence joins TRBV5-5 and TRBJ2-3, with TRBD2 matching 7 bases. The J segment lost 3 bases and the V segment lost 4 bases, leaving 14 bases of the junction unmatched. The V gene's germline CDR1 is SGHKS and CDR2 YYEKEE (reference sequence). The CDR3 runs to 17 residues. CDR3 DNA sequence: TGTGCCAGCAGCATTAGGACGGTGGGGGGGGGGACAGATACGCAGTATTTT. Protein product: CASSIRTVGGGTDTQYF.

The rearrangement links TRBV19 to TRBJ1-5, with 8 positions matching TRBD1. CDR1 and CDR2 (germline): LNHDA, SQIVND (reference sequence). Unmatched junction bases numbered 6, after V lost 4 bases and J lost 7 bases. This CDR3 has 14 residues. The CDR3 protein is CASSTTGGEQPQHF. CDR3 nucleotides: TGTGCCAGTAGTACAACAGGGGGGGAGCAGCCCCAGCATTTT.

This clone has a single count. This chain links TRBV3-1 (or the pseudogene TRBV3-2) with TRBJ1-2, with D perhaps matching TRBD1 (5 bases). The CDR3 loop spans 14 amino acids. Trimming took off 1 base at V and 2 bases at J, with 8 bases between the two ends. CDR1 is LGHDT and CDR2 is YNNKEL in the germline V gene (reference sequence). The CDR3 loop reads CASSQGQSNYGYTF. Written as DNA, the CDR3 is TGTGCCAGCAGCCAAGGACAGTCGAACTATGGCTACACCTTC.

The V call is TRBV9, the J call TRBJ1-1, with 9 bases identical to TRBD1. The CDR3 consists of 15 residues. V shed 4 bases and J 5 bases; nucleotides not matched to a gene: 9. Per germline, CDR1 SGDLS and CDR2 YYNGEE. Here the CDR3 reads CASSTGTGYATEAFF. The CDR3 bases are TGTGCCAGCAGCACCGGGACAGGGTACGCGACTGAAGCTTTCTTT.

The genes are TRBV7-6 and TRBJ2-3, with unresolved D. The CDR3 consists of 15 residues. The germline V gene has CDR1 SGHVS and CDR2 FNYEAQ. With 0 bases removed from V and 0 bases from J, the gap between germline ends came to 7 bases. This CDR3 is CASSLAAFSTDTQYF. CDR3 nucleotides: TGTGCCAGCAGCTTAGCGGCCTTCAGCACAGATACGCAGTATTTT.